This T cell receptor (beta chain) was recovered during a study of blood T cell repertoires in COVID-19. The method was immunoSEQ multiplex PCR; TCRdb's version includes in-frame clones alone and lacks a portion of them. This sample yields roughly 670,000 clones, of which 90% are seen a single time; roughly 0.25% belongs to the top ten. The TCR originated in a young woman with acute or convalescent COVID-19. Material: peripheral blood.

The CDR3 spells CASSAGGPGTDTQYF. The CDR3 nucleotides are TGTGCCAGTAGTGCCGGGGGGCCGGGCACAGATACGCAGTATTTT. The chain recombines TRBV19 with TRBJ2-3; the D gene is possibly TRBD2 (7 bases). Trimming removed 5 bases at V and 1 base at J, with 13 bases between. CDR3 length: 15 residues. CDR1 and CDR2 from the germline V gene are LNHDA and SQIVND (reference sequence).